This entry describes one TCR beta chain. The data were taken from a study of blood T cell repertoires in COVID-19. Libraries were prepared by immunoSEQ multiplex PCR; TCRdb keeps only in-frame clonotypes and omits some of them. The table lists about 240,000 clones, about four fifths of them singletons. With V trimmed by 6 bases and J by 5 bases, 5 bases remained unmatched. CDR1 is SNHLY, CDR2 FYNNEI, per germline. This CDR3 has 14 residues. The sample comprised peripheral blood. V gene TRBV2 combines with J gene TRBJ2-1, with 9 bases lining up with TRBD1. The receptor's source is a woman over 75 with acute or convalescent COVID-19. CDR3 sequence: CASRPGTGNNEQFF. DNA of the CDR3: TGTGCCAGCAGGCCCGGGACAGGGAACAATGAGCAGTTCTTC.